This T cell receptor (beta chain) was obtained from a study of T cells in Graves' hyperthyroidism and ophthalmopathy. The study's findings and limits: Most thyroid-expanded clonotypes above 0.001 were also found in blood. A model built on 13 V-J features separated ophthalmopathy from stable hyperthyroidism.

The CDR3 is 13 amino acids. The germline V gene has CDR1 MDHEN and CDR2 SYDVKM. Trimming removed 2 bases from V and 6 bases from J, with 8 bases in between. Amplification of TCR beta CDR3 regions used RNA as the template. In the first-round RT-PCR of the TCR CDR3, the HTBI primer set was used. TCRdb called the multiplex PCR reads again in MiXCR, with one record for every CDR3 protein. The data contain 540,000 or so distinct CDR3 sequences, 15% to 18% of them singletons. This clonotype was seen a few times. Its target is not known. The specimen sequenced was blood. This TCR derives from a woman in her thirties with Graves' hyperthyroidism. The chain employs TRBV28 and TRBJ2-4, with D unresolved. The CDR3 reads CASSLAEVNIQYF. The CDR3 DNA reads TGTGCCAGCAGTTTAGCGGAAGTAAACATTCAGTACTTC.